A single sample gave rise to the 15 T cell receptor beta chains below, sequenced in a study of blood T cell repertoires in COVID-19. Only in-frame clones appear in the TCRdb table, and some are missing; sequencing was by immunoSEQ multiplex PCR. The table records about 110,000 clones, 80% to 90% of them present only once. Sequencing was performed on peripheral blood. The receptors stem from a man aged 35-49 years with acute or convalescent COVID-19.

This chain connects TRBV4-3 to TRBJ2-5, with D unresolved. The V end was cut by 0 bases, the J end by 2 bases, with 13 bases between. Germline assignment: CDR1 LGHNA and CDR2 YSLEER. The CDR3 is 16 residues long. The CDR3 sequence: CASSQDTWAYQETQYF. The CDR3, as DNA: TGCGCCAGCAGCCAAGATACCTGGGCTTATCAAGAGACCCAGTACTTC.

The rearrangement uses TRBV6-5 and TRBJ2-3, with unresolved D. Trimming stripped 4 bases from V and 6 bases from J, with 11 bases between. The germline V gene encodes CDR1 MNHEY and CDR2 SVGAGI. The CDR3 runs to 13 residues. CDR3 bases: TGTGCCAGCAGTTGGCAGATGAGGGATACGCAGTATTTT. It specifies CASSWQMRDTQYF.

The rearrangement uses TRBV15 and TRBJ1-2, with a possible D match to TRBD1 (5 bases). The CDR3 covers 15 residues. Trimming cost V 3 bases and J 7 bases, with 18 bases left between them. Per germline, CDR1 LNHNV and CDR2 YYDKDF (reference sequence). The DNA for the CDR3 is TGTGCCACCAGCAGTTACGGCAGGGTCGGCATTGGCTACACCTTC. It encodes CATSSYGRVGIGYTF. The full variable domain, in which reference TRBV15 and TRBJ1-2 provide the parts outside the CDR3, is DAMVIQNPRYQVTQFGKPVTLSCSQTLNHNVMYWYQQKSSQAPKLLFHYYDKDFNNEADTPDNFQSRRPNTSFCFLDIRSPGLGDTAMYLCATSSYGRVGIGYTFGSGTRLTVV.

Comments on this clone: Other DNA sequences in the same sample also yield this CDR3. The DNA for the CDR3 is TGTGCCAGCTCACCGACAGTTAGCAATCAGCCCCAGCATTTT. This encodes CASSPTVSNQPQHF. The chain uses TRBV18 and TRBJ1-5, with D tentatively TRBD1 (5 bases). Germline CDR1 is KGHSH and CDR2 is LQKENI. V was cut by 3 bases and J by 0 bases, with 6 bases left in between. The CDR3 covers 14 residues. Drawing the rest from reference TRBV18 and TRBJ1-5, the complete variable domain is NAGVMQNPRHLVRRRGQEARLRCSPMKGHSHVYWYRQLPEEGLKFMVYLQKENIIDESGMPKERFSAEFPKEGPSILRIQQVVRGDSAAYFCASSPTVSNQPQHFGDGTRLSIL.

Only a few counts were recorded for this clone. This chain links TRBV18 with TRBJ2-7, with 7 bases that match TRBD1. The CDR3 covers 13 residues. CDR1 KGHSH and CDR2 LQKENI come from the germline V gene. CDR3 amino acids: CEELQGDTYEQYF. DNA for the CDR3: TGTGAGGAATTGCAGGGGGATACCTACGAGCAGTACTTC.

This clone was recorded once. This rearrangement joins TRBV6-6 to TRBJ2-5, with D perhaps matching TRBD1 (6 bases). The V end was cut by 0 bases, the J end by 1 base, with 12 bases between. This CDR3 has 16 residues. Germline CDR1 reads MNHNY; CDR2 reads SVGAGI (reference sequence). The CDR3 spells CASSYSSRTVQETQYF. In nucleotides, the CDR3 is TGTGCCAGCAGTTACTCGAGTCGGACAGTCCAAGAGACCCAGTACTTC.

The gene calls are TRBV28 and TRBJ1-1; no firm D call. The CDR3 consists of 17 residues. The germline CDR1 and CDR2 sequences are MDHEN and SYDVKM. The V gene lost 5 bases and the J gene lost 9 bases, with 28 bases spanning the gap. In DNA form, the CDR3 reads TGTGCCAGCAGTCCACGCGCGGGGTCCTCCGAAGTGGGAAAAGCTTTCTTT. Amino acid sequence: CASSPRAGSSEVGKAFF.

The CDR3, as DNA: TGTGCCAGCAGTTTACAGGGGACCGGGGAGCTGTTTTTT. As protein: CASSLQGTGELFF. The gene calls are TRBV2 and TRBJ2-2; 7 bases map to TRBD1. Trimming at V came to 5 bases and at J to 5 bases, leaving 2 bases not matched to a gene. From germline, CDR1 is SNHLY and CDR2 FYNNEI. CDR3 length equals 13 residues.

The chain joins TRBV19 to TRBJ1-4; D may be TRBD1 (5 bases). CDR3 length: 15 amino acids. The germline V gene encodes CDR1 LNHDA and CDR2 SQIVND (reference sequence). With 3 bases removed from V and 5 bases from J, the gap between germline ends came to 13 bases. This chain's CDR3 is CASSMPGQFNEKLFF. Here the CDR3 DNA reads TGTGCCAGTAGTATGCCCGGACAATTCAATGAAAAACTGTTTTTT.

CDR3 residues: CASSSRQNTEAFF. CDR3 coding DNA: TGTGCCAGCTCAAGTAGACAGAACACTGAAGCTTTCTTT. The rearrangement links TRBV18 to TRBJ1-1, with D hard to call. From germline, CDR1 is KGHSH and CDR2 LQKENI. The ends were cut back, 5 bases at V and 1 base at J, with 8 bases in the middle. This CDR3 has 13 residues.

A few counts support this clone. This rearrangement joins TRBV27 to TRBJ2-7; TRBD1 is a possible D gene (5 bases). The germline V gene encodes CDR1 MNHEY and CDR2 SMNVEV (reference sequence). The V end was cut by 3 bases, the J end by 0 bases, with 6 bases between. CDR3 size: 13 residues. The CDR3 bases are TGTGCCAGCAGTTTTACAGGCTCCTACGAGCAGTACTTC. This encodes CASSFTGSYEQYF.

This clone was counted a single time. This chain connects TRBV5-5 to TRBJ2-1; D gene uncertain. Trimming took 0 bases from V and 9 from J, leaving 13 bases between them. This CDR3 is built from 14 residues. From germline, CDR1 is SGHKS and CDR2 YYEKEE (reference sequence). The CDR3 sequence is CASSLGAMVPEQFF. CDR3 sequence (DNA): TGTGCCAGCAGCTTGGGGGCGATGGTCCCTGAGCAGTTCTTC.

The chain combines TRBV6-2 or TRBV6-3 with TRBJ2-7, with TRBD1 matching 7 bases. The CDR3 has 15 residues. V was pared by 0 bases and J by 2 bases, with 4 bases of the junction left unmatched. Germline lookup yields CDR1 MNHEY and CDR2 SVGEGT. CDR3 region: CASSYSVTGTYEQYF. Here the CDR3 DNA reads TGTGCCAGCAGTTACTCGGTGACAGGGACCTACGAGCAGTACTTC.

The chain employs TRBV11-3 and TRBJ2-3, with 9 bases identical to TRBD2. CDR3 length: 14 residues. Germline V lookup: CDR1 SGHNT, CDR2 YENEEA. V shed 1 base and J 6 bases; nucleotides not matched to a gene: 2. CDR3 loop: CASSLGGGVDTQYF. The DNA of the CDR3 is TGTGCCAGCAGCTTAGGCGGGGGGGTGGATACGCAGTATTTT.

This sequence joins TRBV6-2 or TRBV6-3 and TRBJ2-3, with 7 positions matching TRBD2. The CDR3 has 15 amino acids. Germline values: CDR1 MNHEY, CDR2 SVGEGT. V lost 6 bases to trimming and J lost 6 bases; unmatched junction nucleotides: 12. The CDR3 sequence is CASSPWRERRDTQYF. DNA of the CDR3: TGTGCCAGCAGCCCCTGGCGGGAGAGGCGGGATACGCAGTATTTT.